The T cell receptor beta chain under discussion was sequenced for a study of response to subunit inactivated influenza vaccine. Study observations and caveats: The authors offered the suggestion that each seasonal influenza vaccination recruits few new T cells.

This clonotype was seen many times. Antigen specificity is unknown. MiXCR was run by TCRdb on the RT-PCR reads, yielding one entry per CDR3 protein. The sample contains just under 550,000 distinct CDR3 sequences, under 30% of which appear only once. These same data were also listed under a study on T cells expressing NK-cell markers. Per that paper: UMIs accompanied the 5'RACE template switching by which TCR beta cDNA was made. Cells sorted as CD3+CD56+NKG2C+, CD3+CD56+NKG2C- and CD3+CD56-NKG2C+ T cells supplied the TCR beta repertoires. More than five donors had dominant NKG2C+ clonotypes that comprised about 1.0-8% of their CD8+ T cells. The CD3+CD56-NKG2C+ fraction of several donors was likewise dominated by these clonotypes.

The sequence was obtained from a man aged 50-60 years who received an inactivated influenza vaccine. The specimen was CD4+ T cells sorted from PBMCs, collected 12 days after vaccination.

The CDR3 sequence is CASSLTGDNEQFF. The CDR3 nucleotides read TGTGCCAGCAGCTTGACAGGGGACAATGAGCAGTTCTTC. The chain has TRBV5-5 and TRBJ2-1; 7 nucleotides align to TRBD1. This CDR3 spans 13 amino acids. Germline V gene data show CDR1 as SGHKS and CDR2 as YYEKEE (reference sequence). V was pared by 1 base and J by 5 bases, with 0 bases of the junction left unmatched. Variable domain in full (rest from reference TRBV5-5 and TRBJ2-1): DAGVTQSPTHLIKTRGQQVTLRCSPISGHKSVSWYQQVLGQGPQFIFQYYEKEERGRGNFPDRFSARQFPNYSSELNVNALLLGDSALYLCASSLTGDNEQFFGPGTRLTVL.